A selection of T cell receptor beta chains follows, all from one sample in a study of response to subunit inactivated influenza vaccine. Via MiXCR, TCRdb re-called the RT-PCR reads, giving one row per CDR3 protein. The sample gives 490,000 or so distinct CDR3 sequences, 7.6% of which show up once; about an eighth is in the top ten. The material was PBMCs from blood, obtained 23 months after vaccination. The receptors were sampled from a man between 50 and 70 years old who received an inactivated influenza vaccine. Both conserved end residues are part of each CDR3. Each record gives: CDR3 DNA, CDR3 protein, V gene, D gene, clone size, J gene. A D gene is named only where the DNA matches it firmly. Size is omitted from some rows. Given values are once, few, many or a class for expanded clones.

CDR3nt: TGTGCCAGCAGCCCTGGGGGCCCGTCCAGGGGTAATACTGAAGCTTTCTTT; CDR3aa: CASSPGGPSRGNTEAFF; v_gene: TRBV4-2; d_gene: NA; abundance: NA; j_gene: TRBJ1-1
CDR3nt: TGTGCCAGCAGTCGCGGGACAGGGGGCGCGTACGAGCAGTACTTC; CDR3aa: CASSRGTGGAYEQYF; v_gene: TRBV6-1; d_gene: TRBD1; abundance: NA; j_gene: TRBJ2-7
CDR3nt: TGCGCCAGCAGCTTGGTTGGGCTCAATTTGGCAGATACGCAGTATTTT; CDR3aa: CASSLVGLNLADTQYF; v_gene: TRBV5-1; d_gene: NA; abundance: many; j_gene: TRBJ2-3
CDR3nt: TGCGCCAGCAGCATGGGACAGAACACCGGGGAGCTGTTTTTT; CDR3aa: CASSMGQNTGELFF; v_gene: TRBV5-1; d_gene: NA; abundance: NA; j_gene: TRBJ2-2
CDR3nt: TGTGCCAGCCGTATAAGACAAGAGACCCAGTACTTC; CDR3aa: CASRIRQETQYF; v_gene: TRBV28; d_gene: NA; abundance: few; j_gene: TRBJ2-5
CDR3nt: TGCAGTGCCGCAGCGGGACAGGGGGCGGGACAGCCCCAGCATTTT; CDR3aa: CSAAAGQGAGQPQHF; v_gene: TRBV20-1; d_gene: TRBD1; abundance: many; j_gene: TRBJ1-5
CDR3nt: TGTGCCAGCAGCTTGGCGAGGGGTGAGCAGTTCTTC; CDR3aa: CASSLARGEQFF; v_gene: TRBV5-6; d_gene: NA; abundance: many; j_gene: TRBJ2-1
CDR3nt: TGCAGTGCTGGACTAGGAAGCACAGATACGCAGTATTTT; CDR3aa: CSAGLGSTDTQYF; v_gene: TRBV20-1; d_gene: TRBD2; abundance: many; j_gene: TRBJ2-3
CDR3nt: TGTGCCAGCTCTCGCTCAGGGGGCGATTTATACGAGCAGTACTTC; CDR3aa: CASSRSGGDLYEQYF; v_gene: TRBV18; d_gene: TRBD1; abundance: NA; j_gene: TRBJ2-7
CDR3nt: TGTGCCAGCAGCCAAGAAATAGTTAACACTGAAGCTTTCTTT; CDR3aa: CASSQEIVNTEAFF; v_gene: TRBV4-2; d_gene: NA; abundance: few; j_gene: TRBJ1-1
CDR3nt: TGTGCCAGCAGCCTGATTGAACAGAGAGAGACCCAGTACTTC; CDR3aa: CASSLIEQRETQYF; v_gene: TRBV7-9; d_gene: NA; abundance: NA; j_gene: TRBJ2-5
CDR3nt: TGCGCCAGCAGCTTCGTGGCGGCAGGGGGCCACAATGAGCAGTTCTTC; CDR3aa: CASSFVAAGGHNEQFF; v_gene: TRBV5-1; d_gene: TRBD1; abundance: many; j_gene: TRBJ2-1
CDR3nt: TGTGCCAGCAGCTTAGTCAGTTTTCAGCCCCAGCATTTT; CDR3aa: CASSLVSFQPQHF; v_gene: TRBV7-2; d_gene: NA; abundance: few; j_gene: TRBJ1-5
CDR3nt: TGTGCCAGCAGTCGGGACAGGGGAGTCACCGGGGAGCTGTTTTTT; CDR3aa: CASSRDRGVTGELFF; v_gene: TRBV12-3/TRBV12-4; d_gene: TRBD1; abundance: few; j_gene: TRBJ2-2
CDR3nt: TGCGCCAGCAGCCTTAGACAGACCACAGATACGCAGTATTTT; CDR3aa: CASSLRQTTDTQYF; v_gene: TRBV5-1; d_gene: NA; abundance: NA; j_gene: TRBJ2-3